Listed below are T cell receptor beta chains from one sample, sequenced in a study of blood T cells in healthy people across ages. Via MiXCR, TCRdb re-called the 5' RACE reads, giving one row per CDR3 protein. The sample includes hundreds of thousands of distinct CDR3 sequences, roughly 60% seen only once; the top ten take 20% to 25%. The sample was blood. Receptors were obtained from a man aged 25-40 years in good health. Both conserved end residues are part of each CDR3. D genes are given only for firm matches. Rows give clone size only sometimes, using once, few, many, or a class for an expanded clone.

j_gene	v_gene	len	abundance	d_gene	CDR3nt	CDR3aa
TRBJ2-7	TRBV12-3/TRBV12-4	13	few	NA	TGTGCCAGCAGTTTCAGGGGGGAAGGCGAGCAGTACTTC	CASSFRGEGEQYF
TRBJ1-5	TRBV12-3/TRBV12-4	14	NA	NA	TGTGCCAGCAGTACAGGCGGTCCGAAGTGGCCCCAGCATTTT	CASSTGGPKWPQHF
TRBJ2-4	TRBV6-1	16	NA	TRBD2	TGTGCCAGCAGTGAGACTAGCGGGTTACTCAAAAACATTCAGTACTTC	CASSETSGLLKNIQYF
TRBJ1-2	TRBV12-3/TRBV12-4	13	NA	TRBD1	TGTGCCAGCAGTCCCGGGACAGTATGGGGCTACACCTTC	CASSPGTVWGYTF
TRBJ2-7	TRBV9	16	NA	TRBD2	TGTGCCAGCAGCGCCAACCCCCTAGCGGGGGGCTACGAGCAGTACTTC	CASSANPLAGGYEQYF
TRBJ2-1	TRBV10-3	14	NA	NA	TGTGCCATCCGGGGGGCATACGGGGTCGATGAGCAGTTCTTC	CAIRGAYGVDEQFF
TRBJ2-1	TRBV20-1	14	few	NA	TGCAGTGCTAGATGGACGGTGTCCTACAATGAGCAGTTCTTC	CSARWTVSYNEQFF
TRBJ2-7	TRBV30	13	NA	TRBD1	TGTGCCTGGAGCCAACCGACAGGGTACGAGCAGTACTTC	CAWSQPTGYEQYF
TRBJ2-1	TRBV29-1	13	many	TRBD2	TGCAGCGTGGGACTAGCGCGGGGAAGTGAGCAGTTCTTC	CSVGLARGSEQFF
TRBJ2-7	TRBV28	14	NA	NA	TGTGCCAGCAAACAAATGCCACGACATCACGAGCAGTACTTC	CASKQMPRHHEQYF